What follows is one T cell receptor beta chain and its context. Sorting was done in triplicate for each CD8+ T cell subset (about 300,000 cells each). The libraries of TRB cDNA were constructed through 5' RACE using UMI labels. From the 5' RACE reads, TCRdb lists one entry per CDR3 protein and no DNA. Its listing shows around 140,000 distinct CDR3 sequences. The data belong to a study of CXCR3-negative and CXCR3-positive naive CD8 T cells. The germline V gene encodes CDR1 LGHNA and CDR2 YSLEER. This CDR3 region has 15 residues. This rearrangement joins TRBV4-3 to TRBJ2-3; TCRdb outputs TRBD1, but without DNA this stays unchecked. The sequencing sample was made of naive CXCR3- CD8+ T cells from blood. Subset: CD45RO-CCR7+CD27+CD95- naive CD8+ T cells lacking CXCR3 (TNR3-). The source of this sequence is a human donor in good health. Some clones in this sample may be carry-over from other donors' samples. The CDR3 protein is CASSQGTGVTDTQYF.